This is a list of T cell receptor beta chains from one sample in a study of graft-versus-host responses after intestinal transplantation. Profiled with immunoSEQ multiplex PCR; TCRdb holds only in-frame clones, not every one. The sample includes 9,000 to 13,000 clones, roughly 76% of them seen just once. This specimen was ileum tissue, taken 23 days after intestinal transplant. These receptors all stem from a human patient who received an intestinal transplant, so some T cells may come from the graft donor. Both conserved end residues are part of each CDR3. The D gene is left open where the match is weak. Size tells how often a clone was seen (once, few, many) or the class of an expanded clone, and some rows leave it out.

J gene,V gene,clone size,D gene,CDR3 protein,CDR3 DNA
TRBJ1-4,TRBV5-1,NA,NA,CASSSPGSRGEKLFF,TGCGCCAGCAGCTCCCCCGGGAGTAGGGGTGAAAAACTGTTTTTT
TRBJ1-5,TRBV5-4,NA,NA,CASSLNWGASSNQPQHF,TGTGCCAGCAGCTTGAATTGGGGAGCCAGCAGCAATCAGCCCCAGCATTTT
TRBJ2-5,TRBV25-1,NA,NA,CASSEYMAEWGETQYF,TGTGCCAGCAGTGAATATATGGCGGAGTGGGGGGAGACCCAGTACTTC
TRBJ2-5,TRBV7-9,NA,TRBD1,CASSNWDRGQETQYF,TGTGCCAGCAGCAACTGGGACAGGGGACAAGAGACCCAGTACTTC
TRBJ2-3,TRBV2,NA,TRBD2,CASSDSGTSGSLSSTDTQYF,TGTGCCAGCAGTGACTCGGGGACTAGCGGGAGTTTGTCTAGCACAGATACGCAGTATTTT
TRBJ1-2,TRBV5-1,NA,NA,CASRAGDRGYTF,TGCGCCAGCAGGGCGGGGGATCGGGGCTACACCTTC
TRBJ2-1,TRBV6-6,once,TRBD2,CASSYGEGTSYNEQFF,TGTGCCAGCAGTTACGGGGAGGGGACTTCCTACAATGAGCAGTTCTTC
TRBJ1-6,TRBV6-5,few,NA,CASSYGGGWNSPLHF,TGTGCCAGCAGTTACGGGGGGGGCTGGAATTCACCCCTCCACTTT
TRBJ1-4,TRBV4-1,NA,TRBD1,CASSHPQGADDEKLFF,TGCGCCAGCAGCCACCCACAGGGGGCCGATGATGAAAAACTGTTTTTT
TRBJ2-7,TRBV19,NA,NA,CASSEGIKTTYEQYF,TGTGCCAGTAGCGAAGGGATCAAGACGACCTACGAGCAGTACTTC
TRBJ2-3,TRBV15,NA,TRBD1,CATSRDRWTGHSDTQYF,TGTGCCACCAGCAGAGATCGTTGGACAGGACATTCAGATACGCAGTATTTT
TRBJ2-7,TRBV5-1,NA,NA,CASSLNPPYEQYF,TGCGCCAGCAGCTTAAATCCCCCTTACGAGCAGTACTTC
TRBJ2-7,TRBV11-3,NA,NA,CASSLLLQYF,TGTGCCAGCAGCTTACTATTGCAGTACTTC
TRBJ2-5,TRBV10-3,few,NA,CAISDLGHQETQYF,TGTGCCATCAGTGATCTCGGGCACCAAGAGACCCAGTACTTC
TRBJ2-1,TRBV9,NA,NA,CASSVGAYNEQFF,TGTGCCAGCAGCGTAGGTGCCTACAATGAGCAGTTCTTC
TRBJ2-3,TRBV9,NA,TRBD2,CASSVGASGSPTDTQYF,TGTGCCAGCAGCGTAGGGGCTAGCGGGAGTCCCACAGATACGCAGTATTTT
TRBJ1-5,TRBV4-2,NA,TRBD1,CASSQGQGGSNQPQHF,TGTGCCAGCAGCCAAGGACAGGGAGGAAGCAATCAGCCCCAGCATTTT
TRBJ2-5,TRBV9,NA,TRBD2,CARSVAGTGGETQYF,TGTGCCCGCAGCGTAGCAGGAACGGGGGGGGAGACCCAGTACTTC